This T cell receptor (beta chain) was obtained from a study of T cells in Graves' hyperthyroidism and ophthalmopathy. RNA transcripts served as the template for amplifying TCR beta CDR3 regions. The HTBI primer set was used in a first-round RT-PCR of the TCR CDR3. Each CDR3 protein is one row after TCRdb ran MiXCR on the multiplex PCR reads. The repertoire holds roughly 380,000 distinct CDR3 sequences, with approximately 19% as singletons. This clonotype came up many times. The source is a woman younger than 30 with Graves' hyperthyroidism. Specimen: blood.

DNA of the CDR3: TGTGCCAGCAGCCCCTGGTCAGAAAATCAGCCCCAGCATTTT. Protein: CASSPWSENQPQHF. The V and J genes are TRBV28 and TRBJ1-5; D gene ambiguous. This CDR3 spans 14 amino acids. The germline V gene has CDR1 MDHEN and CDR2 SYDVKM. V lost 6 bases and J 4 bases, leaving 13 bases between the germline ends. Combining the CDR3 with reference TRBV28 and TRBJ1-5 gives the whole variable domain DVKVTQSSRYLVKRTGEKVFLECVQDMDHENMFWYRQDPGLGLRLIYFSYDVKMKEKGDIPEGYSVSREKKERFSLILESASTNQTSMYLCASSPWSENQPQHFGDGTRLSIL.